Listed below are T cell receptor beta chains from one sample, sequenced in a study of OX40 agonist ivuxolimab in advanced cancers. The protocol was immunoSEQ multiplex PCR, while the TCRdb copy is restricted to in-frame clones and leaves out a portion. Of approximately 47,000 clones listed, 80% to 90% are singletons. Material: CD4+ or CD8+ T cells sorted from blood, obtained in a trial of the OX40 agonist ivuxolimab. The receptors were gathered from an adult with an advanced solid tumor such as melanoma, head and neck, liver or kidney cancer. Each CDR3 is given with its conserved first and last residue. The order of the fields is CDR3 length, clone size, V gene, J gene, D gene, CDR3 protein, CDR3 DNA. D genes are given only for firm matches. Size is stated for part of the rows, as once, few or many counts, or as a class when the clone is expanded.

15	NA	TRBV7-2	TRBJ2-1	NA	CASSKPDRGDNEQFF	TGTGCCAGCAGCAAACCGGACAGAGGGGACAATGAGCAGTTCTTC
15	NA	TRBV4-3	TRBJ2-7	NA	CASSQGDPRTYEQYF	TGCGCCAGCAGCCAAGGGGACCCACGAACCTACGAGCAGTACTTC
13	NA	TRBV6-5	TRBJ1-1	NA	CASSYPENTEAFF	TGTGCCAGCAGTTACCCGGAGAACACTGAAGCTTTCTTT
14	NA	TRBV6-4	TRBJ2-2	TRBD2	CASSSTSETGELFF	TGTGCCAGCAGCTCGACTAGCGAGACCGGGGAGCTGTTTTTT
16	NA	TRBV7-9	TRBJ2-3	TRBD2	CASSTSGAPSTDTQYF	TGTGCCAGCTCGACTAGCGGGGCCCCAAGCACAGATACGCAGTATTTT
14	NA	TRBV7-9	TRBJ1-1	NA	CASSMGGLNTEAFF	TGTGCCAGCAGCATGGGGGGGTTGAACACTGAAGCTTTCTTT
13	NA	TRBV7-9	TRBJ2-7	NA	CASSFDRSYEQYF	TGTGCCAGCAGCTTCGACAGGTCCTACGAGCAGTACTTC
14	NA	TRBV2	TRBJ1-4	NA	CASRRTGGEEKLFF	TGTGCCAGCAGGCGGACGGGGGGGGAAGAAAAACTGTTTTTT
13	NA	TRBV27	TRBJ1-4	NA	CASSPDSNEKLFF	TGTGCCAGCAGTCCTGACAGTAATGAAAAACTGTTTTTT
13	NA	TRBV28	TRBJ2-1	NA	CASSLTAYNEQFF	TGTGCCAGCAGTTTAACAGCTTACAATGAGCAGTTCTTC
14	NA	TRBV7-3	TRBJ2-5	TRBD2	CASSSLAGQETQYF	TGTGCCAGCAGCTCACTAGCGGGGCAAGAGACCCAGTACTTC
13	NA	TRBV19	TRBJ2-7	TRBD1	CASSAGTGLEQYF	TGTGCCAGTAGTGCAGGGACAGGGCTCGAGCAGTACTTC
16	NA	TRBV19	TRBJ2-5	NA	CASSIRWGRIQETQYF	TGTGCCAGTAGTATCCGTTGGGGACGGATCCAAGAGACCCAGTACTTC
17	NA	TRBV9	TRBJ2-2	TRBD1	CASSAPTGGRDTGELFF	TGTGCCAGCAGCGCCCCGACAGGGGGTAGGGACACCGGGGAGCTGTTTTTT
15	NA	TRBV6-5	TRBJ2-5	TRBD2	CASSPSGGAVETQYF	TGTGCCAGCAGCCCTAGCGGGGGGGCGGTCGAGACCCAGTACTTC
14	once	TRBV6-4	TRBJ2-4	NA	CASSDSLPKNIQYF	TGTGCCAGCAGTGACTCTCTCCCCAAAAACATTCAGTACTTC
17	NA	TRBV4-1	TRBJ1-2	NA	CASSQDIVDIPNYGYTF	TGCGCCAGCAGCCAAGATATCGTGGACATACCTAACTATGGCTACACCTTC
15	NA	TRBV6-5	TRBJ2-7	NA	CASSYGQSSSYEQYF	TGTGCCAGCAGTTATGGACAGTCGAGCTCCTACGAGCAGTACTTC
11	NA	TRBV20-1	TRBJ2-7	NA	CSARGTGEQYF	TGCAGCGCAAGGGGCACCGGGGAGCAGTACTTC
14	NA	TRBV5-1	TRBJ2-7	TRBD1	CASSQGQGLDEQYF	TGCGCCAGCAGTCAGGGACAGGGGTTGGACGAGCAGTACTTC
14	NA	TRBV28	TRBJ1-5	NA	CASRDDSYNQPQHF	TGTGCCAGCCGGGACGACAGTTACAATCAGCCCCAGCATTTT
12	few	TRBV29-1	TRBJ1-3	NA	CSVQGSGNTIYF	TGCAGCGTACAGGGCTCTGGAAACACCATATATTTT
16	once	TRBV11-3	TRBJ2-3	TRBD2	CASSGKMERGTPTQYF	TGTGCCAGCAGCGGAAAGATGGAGCGGGGGACTCCTACGCAGTATTTT
11	NA	TRBV30	TRBJ2-7	NA	CAWSNSYEQYF	TGTGCCTGGAGCAACTCCTACGAGCAGTACTTC
16	NA	TRBV7-9	TRBJ1-3	NA	CASSLPLPTDGNTIYF	TGTGCCAGCAGTCTTCCCTTGCCAACAGACGGAAACACCATATATTTT
15	NA	TRBV27	TRBJ2-7	NA	CASRLGTQTIYEQYF	TGTGCCAGCAGGCTAGGGACTCAGACCATTTACGAGCAGTACTTC
13	NA	TRBV7-6	TRBJ2-7	TRBD1	CASSVDREYEQYF	TGTGCCAGCAGCGTGGACAGGGAGTACGAGCAGTACTTC
17	NA	TRBV6-1	TRBJ2-7	NA	CASSEALEGTASYEQYF	TGTGCCAGCAGTGAAGCACTTGAAGGGACTGCGTCCTACGAGCAGTACTTC
12	once	TRBV30	TRBJ2-5	NA	CAWSVGGVDQYF	TGTGCCTGGAGTGTAGGTGGCGTGGACCAGTACTTC
13	NA	TRBV29-1	TRBJ1-1	NA	CSPSSPEDTEAFF	TGCAGCCCTTCTTCTCCGGAGGACACTGAAGCTTTCTTT
14	NA	TRBV6-5	TRBJ2-2	NA	CASKGLDGAGELFF	TGTGCCAGCAAAGGGCTGGACGGAGCCGGGGAGCTGTTTTTT
14	NA	TRBV5-4	TRBJ1-4	NA	CASSLWGGREKLFF	TGTGCCAGCAGCTTGTGGGGGGGGCGAGAAAAACTGTTTTTT
14	NA	TRBV4-1	TRBJ2-7	TRBD1	CASSRGQGNYEQYF	TGCGCCAGCAGCCGTGGACAGGGGAACTACGAGCAGTACTTC
14	NA	TRBV9	TRBJ1-1	NA	CASSVVRVGTEAFF	TGTGCCAGCAGCGTAGTCAGGGTTGGTACTGAAGCTTTCTTT
15	NA	TRBV10-2	TRBJ2-7	NA	CASSWWAGESYEQYF	TGCGCCAGCAGCTGGTGGGCAGGGGAGTCGTACGAGCAGTACTTC
15	NA	TRBV4-3	TRBJ2-7	TRBD1	CASSQHTGGPYEQYF	TGCGCCAGCAGCCAACATACAGGGGGGCCCTACGAGCAGTACTTC
15	NA	TRBV27	TRBJ2-3	NA	CASSLRGPNTDTQYF	TGTGCCAGCAGTTTGAGGGGACCCAACACAGATACGCAGTATTTT
15	NA	TRBV9	TRBJ1-1	NA	CASSQEGIGSTEAFF	TGTGCCAGCAGCCAAGAGGGGATAGGTAGCACTGAAGCTTTCTTT
12	NA	TRBV27	TRBJ1-6	NA	CASRSWNSPLHF	TGTGCCAGCAGGTCGTGGAATTCACCCCTCCACTTT
11	NA	TRBV23-1	TRBJ1-2	NA	CASSQSRRDPF	TGCGCCAGCAGTCAATCGAGGCGCGATCCCTTC
14	NA	TRBV4-3	TRBJ1-1	NA	CASSPQGLNTEAFF	TGCGCCAGCAGCCCCCAGGGACTGAACACTGAAGCTTTCTTT
14	NA	TRBV27	TRBJ2-7	NA	CASSFDRDYYEQYF	TGTGCCAGCAGCTTCGACAGGGACTACTACGAGCAGTACTTC
12	NA	TRBV28	TRBJ1-5	NA	CASSLFNQPQHF	TGTGCCAGCAGCTTGTTCAATCAGCCCCAGCATTTT
19	NA	TRBV4-3	TRBJ1-3	TRBD1	CASSQSGGDRGPPGNTIYF	TGCGCCAGCAGCCAATCCGGGGGGGACAGGGGGCCTCCTGGAAACACCATATATTTT
18	NA	TRBV27	TRBJ1-1	TRBD1	CASSLLMTGPKMNTEAFF	TGTGCCAGCAGCTTACTTATGACAGGGCCAAAAATGAACACTGAAGCTTTCTTT
14	NA	TRBV10-3	TRBJ1-2	NA	CAISDAQRNYGYTF	TGTGCCATCAGTGATGCACAGAGAAACTATGGCTACACCTTC
15	NA	TRBV7-9	TRBJ2-3	NA	CASSLGHTSTDTQYF	TGTGCCAGCAGCTTGGGACACACTAGCACAGATACGCAGTATTTT
15	once	TRBV21-1	TRBJ1-2	NA	CASSKDRQERSGYTF	TGTGCCAGCAGCAAAGATCGACAGGAGAGAAGTGGCTACACCTTC
15	NA	TRBV11-2	TRBJ1-2	NA	CASSRGDNFNYGYTF	TGTGCCAGCAGCCGAGGGGACAATTTTAACTATGGCTACACCTTC
14	NA	TRBV7-9	TRBJ2-7	TRBD1	CASSLEDRDHEQYF	TGTGCCAGCAGCTTGGAAGACAGGGACCACGAGCAGTACTTC
15	NA	TRBV6-5	TRBJ1-1	NA	CASSYSWSGNTEAFF	TGTGCCAGCAGTTACTCATGGTCCGGGAACACTGAAGCTTTCTTT
15	NA	TRBV4-1	TRBJ2-7	TRBD1	CASSQVTGLDYEQYF	TGCGCCAGCAGCCAAGTGACAGGGCTGGACTACGAGCAGTACTTC
16	NA	TRBV4-3	TRBJ2-2	TRBD2	CASREVAGTDTGELFF	TGCGCCAGCCGCGAGGTAGCGGGGACCGACACCGGGGAGCTGTTTTTT
18	NA	TRBV5-6	TRBJ2-3	NA	CASSLVGFQGHSWDTQYF	TGTGCCAGCAGCTTGGTGGGGTTTCAAGGCCACTCTTGGGATACGCAGTATTTT